This T cell receptor (beta chain) was identified during a study of PD-L1 blockade in urothelial cancer. Study details: Patients with male sex and bladder-origin urothelial cancer accounted for about nine tenths of the roughly 29 enrolled. Patients previously received 0 to 3 chemotherapy regimens. Blood analysis was done at 3 weeks (second dose) and 6 weeks after treatment began.

Time point defined: pretreatment peripheral blood. It was locally advanced or metastatic urothelial carcinoma that patients had. V lost 0 bases and J lost 5; bases outside the gene matches: 4. This CDR3 contains 15 residues. CDR1 MGHRA and CDR2 YSYEKL come from the germline V gene. Some clones are missing from TCRdb's copy, which holds only in-frame ones; the method was immunoSEQ multiplex PCR. There are fewer than 95,000 clones in the sample; about four fifths occur only once, and roughly 1.9% lies in the top ten. This receptor was taken from a man aged 55 to 70 with urothelial cancer. The specimen was PBMCs, collected around atezolizumab (anti-PD-L1) treatment. The J gene is TRBJ1-2, the V gene TRBV4-1, with 9 positions matching TRBD1. For the CDR3, the DNA is TGCGCCAGCAGCCAAGAACAGGGGGCTGGGTATGGCTACACCTTC. This gives the protein CASSQEQGAGYGYTF.